The 20 T cell receptor beta chains below all came from one sample that was sequenced in a study of blood T cell repertoires in COVID-19. Sequencing used immunoSEQ multiplex PCR; TCRdb keeps in-frame clones, though not all of them. The repertoire has about 670,000 clones, 75% to 90% of them found once; the top ten carry roughly 0.26%. Sequencing was performed on peripheral blood. The receptor set was obtained from a woman aged 18-29 years with acute or convalescent COVID-19.

The rearrangement joins TRBV9 to TRBJ2-7; D is undetermined. Trimming cost V 3 bases and J 7 bases, with 11 bases left between them. The CDR3 is 12 amino acids. Germline values: CDR1 SGDLS, CDR2 YYNGEE. The CDR3: CASSGPGREQYF. CDR3 nucleotide sequence: TGTGCCAGCAGCGGGCCAGGCCGAGAGCAGTACTTC. The full variable domain, completed using reference TRBV9 and TRBJ2-7, is DSGVTQTPKHLITATGQRVTLRCSPRSGDLSVYWYQQSLDQGLQFLIQYYNGEERAKGNILERFSAQQFPDLHSELNLSSLELGDSALYFCASSGPGREQYFGPGTRLTVT.

The CDR3 DNA reads as TGTGCCAGCACCCCGGGAATACTAGCCAAAAACATTCAGTACTTC. Its protein is CASTPGILAKNIQYF. The V and J genes are TRBV3-1 (or the pseudogene TRBV3-2) and TRBJ2-4; D is possibly TRBD2 (5 bases). Trimming shortened V by 7 bases and J by 0 bases, and 13 bases separated the two germline ends. Germline V gene sequence: CDR1 LGHDT, CDR2 YNNKEL (reference sequence). The CDR3 contains 15 residues.

The J gene is TRBJ2-3, the V gene TRBV9, with TRBD1 identical over 7 bases. Germline V gene sequence: CDR1 SGDLS, CDR2 YYNGEE. The CDR3 is 15 residues long. With 4 bases clipped from V and 2 bases from J, the junction kept 7 bases outside the gene matches. The CDR3 sequence is CASSLLTGPTDTQYF. Here the CDR3 DNA reads TGTGCCAGCAGCCTCCTGACAGGGCCCACAGATACGCAGTATTTT. Full variable domain (remainder filled in from reference TRBV9 and TRBJ2-3): DSGVTQTPKHLITATGQRVTLRCSPRSGDLSVYWYQQSLDQGLQFLIQYYNGEERAKGNILERFSAQQFPDLHSELNLSSLELGDSALYFCASSLLTGPTDTQYFGPGTRLTVL.

This clone was detected only a few times. V usage is TRBV7-8 and J usage is TRBJ2-6; D uncertain. Trimming took off 3 bases at V and 2 bases at J, with 5 bases between the two ends. Germline CDR1 SGHVS, CDR2 FQNEAQ. This CDR3 contains 14 residues. The CDR3 sequence is CASSFTAGANVLTF. CDR3 DNA: TGTGCCAGCAGCTTTACAGCTGGGGCCAACGTCCTGACTTTC.

The chain has TRBV4-2 and TRBJ2-1, with 12 bases identical to TRBD2. Germline V gene sequence: CDR1 LGHNA, CDR2 YNFKEQ. The ends lost 0 bases at V and 2 bases at J; junction bases unmatched: 8. The CDR3 loop spans 19 amino acids. The CDR3 DNA reads TGTGCCAGCAGCCAAGATTTGGCTAGCGGGGGGGCCCCCTACAATGAGCAGTTCTTC. As protein: CASSQDLASGGAPYNEQFF.

The chain joins TRBV28 to TRBJ2-3; 7 bases are a match to TRBD1. The CDR3 covers 15 residues. The J segment lost 10 bases and the V segment lost 4 bases, leaving 14 bases of the junction unmatched. CDR1 and CDR2 from the germline V gene are MDHEN and SYDVKM. The CDR3 loop is CASSSSRDSFYAQYF. The CDR3 nucleotides read TGTGCCAGCAGTTCATCCCGGGACAGCTTCTATGCGCAGTATTTT.

The rearrangement links TRBV4-1 to TRBJ2-2; D is possibly TRBD1 (6 bases). The V and J ends lost 4 bases and 1 base respectively, with 13 bases between them. CDR1 is MGHRA, CDR2 YSYEKL, per germline. The CDR3 extends over 16 amino acids. CDR3 bases: TGCGCCAGCAGCCGTACGGCAGGGGTGAACACCGGGGAGCTGTTTTTT. This gives the protein CASSRTAGVNTGELFF.

The sample holds a few counts of this clone. J is TRBJ1-2 and V is TRBV19, with D perhaps TRBD1 (6 bases). Trimming left V 6 bases short and J 0 bases short, with 11 bases between. The CDR3 contains 14 residues. Per germline, CDR1 LNHDA and CDR2 SQIVND (reference sequence). CDR3 amino acids: CASRSGATNYGYTF. For the CDR3, the DNA is TGTGCCAGTAGGTCAGGGGCTACTAACTATGGCTACACCTTC.

Only one count was recorded for this clone. J is TRBJ1-2 and V is TRBV28, with 9 bases identical to TRBD1. The CDR3 consists of 12 residues. V shed 8 bases and J 7 bases; nucleotides not matched to a gene: 5. Germline CDR1 and CDR2: MDHEN and SYDVKM. CDR3 DNA: TGTGCCAGCGACAGGGGGAAATCTGGCTACACCTTC. As protein: CASDRGKSGYTF.

This clone showed up just a few times. The chain uses TRBV2 and TRBJ1-6; possible D gene TRBD1, 6 bases. Germline CDR1 is SNHLY and CDR2 is FYNNEI. The V gene lost 7 bases and the J gene lost 7 bases, with 11 bases spanning the gap. The CDR3 extends over 13 amino acids. This chain's CDR3 is CASIRQENSPLHF. The DNA for the CDR3 is TGTGCCAGCATAAGACAGGAGAATTCACCCCTCCACTTT.

V is TRBV6-5 and J is TRBJ2-7; TRBD2 agrees at 9 bases. CDR1 and CDR2 (germline): MNHEY, SVGAGI. This CDR3 region has 16 residues. With 0 bases clipped from V and 1 base from J, the junction kept 4 bases outside the gene matches. The CDR3: CASSYSGSGGSYEQYF. The CDR3 DNA follows: TGTGCCAGCAGTTACTCAGGTAGCGGGGGATCCTACGAGCAGTACTTC.

The CDR3 DNA is TGTGCCAGCAGTTTTCGTCCCGGGGAGCTGTTTTTT. Translated, it gives CASSFRPGELFF. The chain couples TRBV28 to TRBJ2-2; D uncertain. V was pared by 3 bases and J by 6 bases, with 5 bases between. Germline CDR1 reads MDHEN; CDR2 reads SYDVKM. This CDR3 is built from 12 residues.

This clone was detected once. CDR3 loop: CASSLRTGVVGGYTF. CDR3 coding DNA: TGTGCCAGCAGTCTCCGGACAGGGGTCGTAGGTGGCTACACCTTC. This chain joins TRBV6-5 and TRBJ1-2, with 9 bases identical to TRBD1. J gave up 7 bases and V 5 bases, and 11 bases lay outside the gene matches. This CDR3 comprises 15 residues. CDR1 is MNHEY, CDR2 SVGAGI, per germline.

V gene TRBV5-1 combines with J gene TRBJ1-4, with 12 bases aligning to TRBD1. The germline V gene has CDR1 SGHRS and CDR2 YFSETQ. This CDR3 region has 13 residues. The DNA of the CDR3 is TGCGCTTCCGGGACAGGGGGCAATGAAAAACTGTTTTTT. It encodes CASGTGGNEKLFF.

The chain links TRBV27 to TRBJ2-7, with TRBD1 matching 7 bases. The V gene end was trimmed by 7 bases and the J gene end by 6 bases; junction bases not matched to a gene: 15. Looked up from germline, CDR1 is MNHEY and CDR2 is SMNVEV (reference sequence). The CDR3 runs to 15 residues. CDR3 nucleotides: TGTGCCAGCAATGGGGGTGCCAGGGGGTCTCGCGAGCAGTACTTC. This encodes CASNGGARGSREQYF.

The chain carries TRBV29-1 and TRBJ2-3; perhaps TRBD2 as D (6 bases). Germline V gene lookup returns CDR1 SQVTM and CDR2 ANQGSEA. The CDR3 spans 10 residues. V was pared by 8 bases and J by 4 bases, with 7 bases between. Here the CDR3 DNA reads TGCAGCTGCGGGGCAGATACGCAGTATTTT. Encoded protein: CSCGADTQYF.

This clone showed up just once. V usage is TRBV3-1 (or the pseudogene TRBV3-2) and J usage is TRBJ1-1, with D tentatively TRBD1 (6 bases). The V end lost 5 bases, the J end lost 0 bases, and 13 bases lay between the germline ends. In germline, CDR1 is LGHDT, CDR2 YNNKEL (reference sequence). CDR3 length: 15 residues. This CDR3 is CASSVTGTLNTEAFF. The DNA for the CDR3 is TGTGCCAGCAGCGTAACCGGGACACTGAACACTGAAGCTTTCTTT.

The chain couples TRBV4-2 to TRBJ2-5, with 7 bases lining up with TRBD2. The V and J ends lost 1 base and 4 bases, in that order; junction bases with no gene match: 3. The CDR3 consists of 14 residues. Germline assignment: CDR1 LGHNA and CDR2 YNFKEQ. The CDR3 DNA sequence: TGTGCCAGCAGCCAAGTGGGGGAGGGAGAGACCCAGTACTTC. Translated, it gives CASSQVGEGETQYF.

This chain connects TRBV12-5 to TRBJ1-2, with D maybe TRBD1 (5 bases). The ends were cut back, 3 bases at V and 2 bases at J, with 16 bases in the middle. Germline-derived CDR1 and CDR2 are LGHNT and FRNRAP. This CDR3 has 16 amino acids. Here the CDR3 DNA reads TGTGCTAGTGGTTTCGAAGGGGCGGAAAAAAACTATGGCTACACCTTC. Its translation is CASGFEGAEKNYGYTF.

This chain uses TRBV18 with TRBJ1-2; no clear D gene. Trimming left V 3 bases short and J 3 bases short, with 8 bases between. The germline V gene encodes CDR1 KGHSH and CDR2 LQKENI. The CDR3 length is 13 residues. Written as DNA, the CDR3 is TGTGCCAGCTCACCGGAGCAAGACTATGGCTACACCTTC. Translation: CASSPEQDYGYTF.